This paragraph covers one TCR beta chain sequence. Methods used by the authors: Reference gene primer amplification gave estimated nucleated cell counts. Sequencing used immunoSEQ multiplex PCR; TCRdb keeps in-frame clones, though not all of them. V, J and clone size are taken as reported in that table, and D and trimming were inferred from the DNA itself. The table has approximately 300,000 clones, around nine tenths seen once. Researchers sorted participants into cohorts using their self-reported clinical history. Recovered status applied to Cohort 3 donors who had two consecutive negative PCRs. It also applied to those with clearance or with symptom resolution. This sample is part of a study of blood T cell repertoires in COVID-19. Study information: PBMCs, B-cell-depleted T cells, or T cells provided the cDNA or gDNA that made up the material.

This CDR3 region has 16 residues. Unmatched junction bases numbered 8, after V lost 5 bases and J lost 0 bases. Germline loops: CDR1 MNHEY, CDR2 SMNVEV (reference sequence). The sequenced sample consisted of PBMCs or T cells enriched from blood (not recorded which). The receptor's source is a woman in her 30s who had recovered from COVID-19. The rearrangement links TRBV27 to TRBJ2-3, with 7 nucleotides matching TRBD1. This chain's CDR3 is CASSPLGTESTDTQYF. In DNA, the CDR3 is TGTGCCAGCAGTCCCCTCGGGACAGAGAGCACAGATACGCAGTATTTT.